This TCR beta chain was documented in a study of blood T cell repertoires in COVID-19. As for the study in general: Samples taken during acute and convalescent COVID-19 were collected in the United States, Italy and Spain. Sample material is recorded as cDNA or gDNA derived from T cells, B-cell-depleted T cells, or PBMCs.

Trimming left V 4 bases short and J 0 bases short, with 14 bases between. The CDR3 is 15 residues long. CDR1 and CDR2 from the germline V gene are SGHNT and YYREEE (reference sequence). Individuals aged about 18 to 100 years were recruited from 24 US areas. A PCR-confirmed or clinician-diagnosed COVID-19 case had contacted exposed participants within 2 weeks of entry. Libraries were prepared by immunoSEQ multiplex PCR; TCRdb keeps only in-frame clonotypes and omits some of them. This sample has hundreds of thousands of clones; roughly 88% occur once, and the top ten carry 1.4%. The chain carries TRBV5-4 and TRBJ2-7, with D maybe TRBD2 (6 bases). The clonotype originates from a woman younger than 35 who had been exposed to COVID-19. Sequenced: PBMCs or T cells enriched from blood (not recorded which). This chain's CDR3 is CASSVSGGSSYEQYF. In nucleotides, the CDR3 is TGTGCCAGCAGCGTTAGCGGAGGGAGCTCCTACGAGCAGTACTTC.